The next 30 T cell receptor beta chains were all read from a single sample in a study of blood T cell repertoires in COVID-19. This table comes from immunoSEQ multiplex PCR, and its TCRdb copy is limited to in-frame clones, with some not included. The repertoire includes 100,000 to 150,000 clones, about 86% of them detected once, and about 2.4% sits in the top ten. Sequencing used PBMCs or T cells enriched from blood (not recorded which). The receptors were sampled from a man between 35 and 55 years old with acute COVID-19.

The chain uses TRBV30 and TRBJ2-3; no firm D call. The CDR3 length is 12 residues. Germline V gene lookup returns CDR1 GTSNPN and CDR2 SVGIG (reference sequence). V was pared by 0 bases and J by 5 bases, with 6 bases between. The chain's CDR3 is CAWSVTGDTQYF. The CDR3 bases are TGTGCCTGGAGTGTGACGGGAGATACGCAGTATTTT.

CDR3: CASSPTSGRWTGTDTQYF. In nucleotides, the CDR3 is TGTGCCAGTAGTCCGACTAGCGGGAGGTGGACCGGCACAGATACGCAGTATTTT. V gene TRBV19 combines with J gene TRBJ2-3, with 13 bases aligning to TRBD2. This CDR3 has 18 residues. Germline V CDR1 and CDR2: LNHDA, SQIVND (reference sequence). The V and J ends lost 5 bases and 1 base, in that order; junction bases with no gene match: 9.

The gene calls are TRBV9 and TRBJ2-1, with TRBD2 matching 9 bases. With 0 bases clipped from V and 7 bases from J, the junction kept 5 bases outside the gene matches. The CDR3 contains 15 residues. The germline CDR1 and CDR2 sequences are SGDLS and YYNGEE. As DNA, the CDR3 is TGTGCCAGCAGCGTAGACGGGCGGGAGGGGAATGAGCAGTTCTTC. Amino acid sequence: CASSVDGREGNEQFF.

The CDR3: CASSPPDRGPGNTIYF. Here the CDR3 DNA reads TGTGCCAGCAGCCCCCCAGACAGGGGGCCAGGAAACACCATATATTTT. The chain employs TRBV7-9 and TRBJ1-3; 10 bases map to TRBD1. The CDR3 extends over 16 amino acids. With V trimmed by 5 bases and J by 4 bases, 8 bases remained unmatched. Germline CDR1 SEHNR, CDR2 FQNEAQ (reference sequence).

Only one count was recorded for this clone. The chain employs TRBV19 and TRBJ1-5; D not certain. Trimming shortened V by 3 bases and J by 4 bases, and 10 bases separated the two germline ends. The CDR3 loop spans 14 amino acids. The germline V gene encodes CDR1 LNHDA and CDR2 SQIVND (reference sequence). The CDR3 DNA sequence: TGTGCCAGTAGTATTAGTGGGGAGAATCAGCCCCAGCATTTT. Encoded protein: CASSISGENQPQHF.

The CDR3 DNA is TGTGCCAGCAGCTACAGGGTACCCCTCTATGGCTACACCTTC. Translation gives CASSYRVPLYGYTF. V is TRBV5-6 and J is TRBJ1-2, with D possibly being TRBD1 (6 bases). The V end was cut by 3 bases, the J end by 4 bases, with 13 bases between. The CDR3 loop spans 14 amino acids. Germline V gene sequence: CDR1 SGHDT, CDR2 YYEEEE.

V and J are TRBV28 and TRBJ1-2; 10 bases match TRBD1. CDR1 and CDR2 from the germline V gene are MDHEN and SYDVKM. V was clipped by 5 bases and J by 2 bases; unmatched bases: 8. This CDR3 comprises 16 residues. The CDR3 loop reads CASSAPGQGRNYGYTF. In DNA, the CDR3 is TGTGCCAGCAGTGCACCGGGACAGGGGCGAAACTATGGCTACACCTTC.

This clone has only a few counts. The J gene is TRBJ2-3, the V gene TRBV5-1, with 10 positions matching TRBD2. The ends lost 3 bases at V and 4 bases at J; junction bases unmatched: 8. This CDR3 is built from 16 residues. Germline V gene data show CDR1 as SGHRS and CDR2 as YFSETQ. CDR3 sequence: CASSSGSGGWADTQYF. The CDR3 DNA is TGCGCCAGCAGCTCAGGTAGCGGGGGGTGGGCAGATACGCAGTATTTT.

V gene TRBV30 combines with J gene TRBJ1-5, with D possibly matching TRBD1 (6 bases). The CDR3 loop spans 13 amino acids. Germline CDR1 reads GTSNPN; CDR2 reads SVGIG (reference sequence). V lost 4 bases, J lost 5 bases, and 12 bases lay in between. CDR3 sequence (DNA): TGTGCCTGGAACAGGGAGCTCGATCAGCCCCAGCATTTT. Protein product: CAWNRELDQPQHF. Filled out from reference TRBV30 and TRBJ1-5, the complete variable domain reads SQTIHQWPATLVQPVGSPLSLECTVEGTSNPNLYWYRQAAGRGLQLLFYSVGIGQISSEVPQNLSASRPQDRQFILSSKKLLLSDSGFYLCAWNRELDQPQHFGDGTRLSIL.

In DNA form, the CDR3 reads TGTGCCAGCAGTTTAGATAGTCTAGCGGGGGTCCCCTACGAGCAGTACTTC. Translated, it gives CASSLDSLAGVPYEQYF. This sequence joins TRBV28 and TRBJ2-7; 10 nucleotides align to TRBD2. The V gene's germline CDR1 is MDHEN and CDR2 SYDVKM. The V gene end was trimmed by 2 bases and the J gene end by 2 bases; junction bases not matched to a gene: 9. The CDR3 contains 17 residues.

This chain links TRBV4-1 with TRBJ1-3; maybe TRBD1 (6 bases). CDR1 MGHRA and CDR2 YSYEKL come from the germline V gene. This CDR3 is 14 amino acids long. Trimming pared 4 bases from V and 5 bases from J, leaving 12 bases between. The CDR3 here is CASSLAGARNTIYF. The CDR3 coding sequence is TGCGCCAGCAGCCTAGCAGGGGCCCGAAACACCATATATTTT.

The chain is built from TRBV7-3 and TRBJ2-1; unclear D gene. From germline, CDR1 is SGHTA and CDR2 FQGTGA. The CDR3 covers 14 residues. V was cut by 2 bases and J by 6 bases, with 11 bases left in between. This CDR3 is CASSLVGSSNEQFF. The DNA for the CDR3 is TGTGCCAGCAGCTTAGTGGGCAGTAGCAATGAGCAGTTCTTC.

Comments on this clone: The same CDR3 can be traced to other DNA sequences in this sample. V usage is TRBV5-4 and J usage is TRBJ2-7, with 10 nucleotides matching TRBD2. J lost 2 bases, V lost 4 bases, and 6 bases had no gene match. This CDR3 has 15 amino acids. In germline, CDR1 is SGHNT, CDR2 YYREEE (reference sequence). CDR3 sequence: CASSPPTSGAYEQYF. The CDR3, as DNA: TGTGCCAGCAGCCCACCTACTAGCGGGGCCTACGAGCAGTACTTC. Looking up the rest from reference TRBV5-4 and TRBJ2-7 gives the full variable domain: ETGVTQSPTHLIKTRGQQVTLRCSSQSGHNTVSWYQQALGQGPQFIFQYYREEENGRGNFPPRFSGLQFPNYSSELNVNALELDDSALYLCASSPPTSGAYEQYFGPGTRLTVT.

V is TRBV9 and J is TRBJ1-3; D is undetermined. CDR3 length equals 15 residues. The germline gives CDR1 SGDLS, CDR2 YYNGEE. V lost 0 bases and J lost 0, with 7 bases in between. In DNA, the CDR3 is TGTGCCAGCAGCGTAGCGTCCTTCTCTGGAAACACCATATATTTT. It encodes CASSVASFSGNTIYF.

The chain is built from TRBV6-6 and TRBJ2-7; D call uncertain. V was trimmed by 7 bases and J by 0 bases, leaving 19 bases between them. Germline CDR1 and CDR2: MNHNY and SVGAGI (reference sequence). CDR3 length: 16 residues. Written as DNA, the CDR3 is TGTGCCAGCAACCCCAAAAAGGAGCTCAGCTCCTACGAGCAGTACTTC. Encoded protein: CASNPKKELSSYEQYF.

The genes are TRBV5-1 and TRBJ2-7, with a weak D call TRBD2 (6 bases). This CDR3 spans 15 amino acids. Trimming cost V 3 bases and J 2 bases, with 15 bases left between them. Germline lookup yields CDR1 SGHRS and CDR2 YFSETQ. CDR3 in DNA: TGCGCCAGCAGCTCGTCAGGGACTTTAGCCTACGAGCAGTACTTC. Translation gives CASSSSGTLAYEQYF.

V is TRBV5-1 and J is TRBJ2-7, with 9 bases lining up with TRBD1. There are 14 residues in the CDR3. In germline, CDR1 is SGHRS, CDR2 YFSETQ. Losses at the gene ends were 2 bases for V and 5 bases for J; bases not matched to a gene: 5. DNA for the CDR3: TGCGCCAGCAGCTTCGGGACAGGGAACAACGAGCAGTACTTC. Its protein product is CASSFGTGNNEQYF.

The CDR3 here is CASSPAPGRQETQYF. CDR3 sequence (DNA): TGTGCCAGCAGCCCCGCACCGGGTCGCCAAGAGACCCAGTACTTC. The rearrangement uses TRBV7-3 and TRBJ2-5; no definite D call. The V gene lost 5 bases and the J gene lost 1 base, with 14 bases spanning the gap. From germline, CDR1 is SGHTA and CDR2 FQGTGA. The length of the CDR3 is 15 residues. The complete variable domain, with remaining parts taken from reference TRBV7-3 and TRBJ2-5, reads GAGVSQTPSNKVTEKGKYVELRCDPISGHTALYWYRQSLGQGPEFLIYFQGTGAADDSGLPNDRFFAVRPEGSVSTLKIQRTERGDSAVYLCASSPAPGRQETQYFGPGTRLLVL.

V usage is TRBV4-2 and J usage is TRBJ2-2; 11 nucleotides match TRBD2. V lost 0 bases to trimming and J lost 4 bases; unmatched junction nucleotides: 7. The CDR3 is 18 residues long. Per germline, CDR1 LGHNA and CDR2 YNFKEQ. In DNA, the CDR3 is TGTGCCAGCAGCCAAGATATTCTAGCGGGGGGTCGCACCGGGGAGCTGTTTTTT. Translated: CASSQDILAGGRTGELFF.

This chain's CDR3 is CASSPNNGGEETQYF. CDR3 nucleotide sequence: TGCGCCAGCAGCCCTAACAACGGCGGGGAAGAGACCCAGTACTTC. V gene TRBV5-1 combines with J gene TRBJ2-5; a possible D gene is TRBD2 (6 bases). The CDR3 runs 15 residues. V was pared by 4 bases and J by 3 bases, with 16 bases between. Germline V lookup: CDR1 SGHRS, CDR2 YFSETQ.

The chain links TRBV9 to TRBJ1-3, with D hard to call. Looked up from germline, CDR1 is SGDLS and CDR2 is YYNGEE. Trimming took off 2 bases at V and 0 bases at J, with 15 bases between the two ends. The CDR3 runs 17 residues. The CDR3 is CASSVHGGGASGNTIYF. Here the CDR3 DNA reads TGTGCCAGCAGCGTCCATGGCGGCGGAGCCTCTGGAAACACCATATATTTT.

The CDR3 region has the DNA TGCGCCAGCAGCGCGACAGGGAGCTCCTACAATGAGCAGTTCTTC. This gives the protein CASSATGSSYNEQFF. This chain uses TRBV5-1 with TRBJ2-1; TRBD1 aligns across 7 bases. Germline trimming cut 4 bases from V and 0 bases from J; bases unmatched to any gene: 4. CDR3 length: 15 amino acids. Germline CDR1 is SGHRS and CDR2 is YFSETQ.

This rearrangement joins TRBV19 to TRBJ2-7, with 7 bases lining up with TRBD2. With 10 bases clipped from V and 2 bases from J, the junction kept 2 bases outside the gene matches. The CDR3 has 11 amino acids. Looked up from germline, CDR1 is LNHDA and CDR2 is SQIVND (reference sequence). CDR3 protein: CATAGAYEQYF. CDR3 nucleotides: TGTGCCACCGCGGGAGCCTACGAGCAGTACTTC.

About this clone: Within the sample, other DNA sequences also encode this same CDR3. The chain is built from TRBV7-9 and TRBJ2-1; D might be TRBD2 (5 bases). Trimming took 5 bases from V and 1 from J, leaving 12 bases between them. Germline values: CDR1 SEHNR, CDR2 FQNEAQ (reference sequence). The CDR3 covers 15 residues. In nucleotides, the CDR3 is TGTGCCAGCAGCCTAAGCGGCTCATCCTACAATGAGCAGTTCTTC. Protein product: CASSLSGSSYNEQFF.

The table lists this clone with a count of one. The rearrangement links TRBV2 to TRBJ1-4; possibly TRBD1 for D (5 bases). Looked up from germline, CDR1 is SNHLY and CDR2 is FYNNEI. This CDR3 contains 17 residues. The germline V and J ends were trimmed by 1 base and 1 base, with 13 bases remaining between them. CDR3 loop: CASSEGFGAGTNEKLFF. CDR3 sequence (DNA): TGTGCCAGCAGTGAAGGTTTTGGGGCCGGAACTAATGAAAAACTGTTTTTT.

V usage is TRBV2 and J usage is TRBJ1-6; TRBD1 aligns across 7 bases. Per germline, CDR1 SNHLY and CDR2 FYNNEI. V dropped 4 bases and J dropped 10; count of bases not matched to a gene: 7. CDR3 length: 14 amino acids. The CDR3, as DNA: TGTGCCAGCAGTGGACAGGGAGGAAGATCACCCCTCCACTTT. Encoded protein: CASSGQGGRSPLHF.

The rearrangement uses TRBV9 and TRBJ2-5, with D possibly matching TRBD2 (5 bases). Germline CDR1 is SGDLS and CDR2 is YYNGEE. The CDR3 spans 16 residues. V was trimmed by 0 bases and J by 2 bases, leaving 14 bases between them. The CDR3 region is CASSVVRTGIQETQYF. The CDR3, as DNA: TGTGCCAGCAGCGTAGTAAGGACGGGGATTCAAGAGACCCAGTACTTC.

The chain employs TRBV5-5 and TRBJ2-2, with TRBD2 matching 7 bases. Germline CDR1 SGHKS, CDR2 YYEKEE (reference sequence). The CDR3 extends over 16 amino acids. V shed 4 bases and J 2 bases; nucleotides not matched to a gene: 8. The CDR3 DNA sequence: TGTGCCAGCAGCCGTCAGGTAGCGGGCAACACCGGGGAGCTGTTTTTT. Translating it yields CASSRQVAGNTGELFF. Variable domain in full (rest from reference TRBV5-5 and TRBJ2-2): DAGVTQSPTHLIKTRGQQVTLRCSPISGHKSVSWYQQVLGQGPQFIFQYYEKEERGRGNFPDRFSARQFPNYSSELNVNALLLGDSALYLCASSRQVAGNTGELFFGEGSRLTVL.

This chain uses TRBV12-3 or TRBV12-4 with TRBJ1-6; perhaps TRBD1 as D (5 bases). Trimming pared 7 bases from V and 15 bases from J, leaving 19 bases between. The CDR3 totals 13 residues. The CDR3 coding sequence is TGTGCCAGCACCCGGGACTTCCCCAGCAACCTCCACTTT. It codes for CASTRDFPSNLHF.

This clone was counted a single time. V and J are TRBV27 and TRBJ1-2; D is possibly TRBD1 (5 bases). V lost 3 bases and J lost 8, with 13 bases in between. Germline assignment: CDR1 MNHEY and CDR2 SMNVEV (reference sequence). CDR3 size: 13 residues. This CDR3 reads CASSFFDRGGYTF. For the CDR3, the DNA is TGTGCCAGCAGTTTCTTCGACAGAGGCGGCTACACCTTC.